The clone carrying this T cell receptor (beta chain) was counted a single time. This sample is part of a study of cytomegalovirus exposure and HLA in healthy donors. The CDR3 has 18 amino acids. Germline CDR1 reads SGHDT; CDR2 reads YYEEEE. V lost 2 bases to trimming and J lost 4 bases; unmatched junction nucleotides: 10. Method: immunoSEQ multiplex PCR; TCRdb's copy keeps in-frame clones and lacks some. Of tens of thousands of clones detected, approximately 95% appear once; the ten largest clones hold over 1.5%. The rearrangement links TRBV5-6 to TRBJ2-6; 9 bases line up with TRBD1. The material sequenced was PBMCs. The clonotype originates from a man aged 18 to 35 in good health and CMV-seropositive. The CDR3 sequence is CASSFRHRGRPGANVLTF. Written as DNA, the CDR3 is TGTGCCAGCAGCTTTCGGCACAGGGGGCGTCCCGGGGCCAACGTCCTGACTTTC. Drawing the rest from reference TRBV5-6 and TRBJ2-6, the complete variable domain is DAGVTQSPTHLIKTRGQQVTLRCSPKSGHDTVSWYQQALGQGPQFIFQYYEEEERQRGNFPDRFSGHQFPNYSSELNVNALLLGDSALYLCASSFRHRGRPGANVLTFGAGSRLTVL.